This TCR beta chain emerged from a study of cytomegalovirus exposure and HLA in healthy donors. Notes on the study in general: In a later analysis, HLA-associated TCR beta chains were more clonally expanded than equally common others. Later analysis suggested links between common viral pathogens and several top significant clusters.

A remark on this clone: Its target is not known.

60 Vbeta and 13 Jbeta primers were used in PCR. Measured with immunoSEQ multiplex PCR; TCRdb has only the in-frame clones, and not every one. The data show approximately 190,000 clones, 75% to 90% seen once. With 9 bases removed from V and 1 base from J, the gap between germline ends came to 16 bases. Germline V gene data show CDR1 as SGHDN and CDR2 as FVKESK. The CDR3 extends over 15 amino acids. Sample: PBMCs. This clonotype was sampled from a woman in her late teens or twenties in good health and CMV-seronegative. The chain links TRBV14 to TRBJ2-1, with D perhaps matching TRBD1 (6 bases). The CDR3 region is CARLNYRESYNEQFF. The CDR3, as DNA: TGTGCCAGGTTGAACTACAGGGAATCCTACAATGAGCAGTTCTTC.